Each of the 13 T cell receptor beta chains below was sequenced from the same sample in a study of cytomegalovirus exposure and HLA in healthy donors. The assay was immunoSEQ multiplex PCR, and TCRdb's table has in-frame clones only and misses some. The table lists more than 250,000 clones, roughly 87% of them singletons. Sequenced material: PBMCs. The source of these receptors is a woman aged 25 to 39 in good health and CMV-seronegative.

The rearrangement joins TRBV6-5 to TRBJ2-7; 7 nucleotides line up with TRBD1. The V segment lost 2 bases and the J segment 0 bases; nucleotides outside the gene matches: 7. Germline lookup yields CDR1 MNHEY and CDR2 SVGAGI. The CDR3 is 16 amino acids. CDR3: CASSYKTGVSSYEQYF. The CDR3 nucleotides are TGTGCCAGCAGTTACAAAACAGGGGTTAGCTCCTACGAGCAGTACTTC.

This rearrangement joins TRBV28 to TRBJ2-7; D not resolved. Germline-derived CDR1 and CDR2 are MDHEN and SYDVKM. This CDR3 is built from 12 residues. The V gene lost 5 bases and the J gene lost 12 bases, with 17 bases spanning the gap. The CDR3 loop reads CASSPGRSTVYF. Here the CDR3 DNA reads TGTGCCAGCAGTCCAGGACGCTCAACGGTGTACTTC.

The chain is built from TRBV28 and TRBJ2-5, with D perhaps matching TRBD1 (5 bases). The CDR3 contains 16 residues. The ends were cut back, 7 bases at V and 5 bases at J, with 23 bases in the middle. Germline CDR1 reads MDHEN; CDR2 reads SYDVKM. CDR3 region: CASTPGREWGRETQYF. DNA of the CDR3: TGTGCCAGCACCCCGGGCCGCGAGTGGGGCCGGGAGACCCAGTACTTC.

This clone is a singleton in its sample. Different DNA sequences within this sample yield the same CDR3. The chain carries TRBV19 and TRBJ1-2, with 8 bases lining up with TRBD1. V shed 3 bases and J 5 bases; nucleotides not matched to a gene: 5. The V gene's germline CDR1 is LNHDA and CDR2 SQIVND (reference sequence). This CDR3 is built from 14 residues. DNA for the CDR3: TGTGCCAGTAGTATGGGGCAGGGGGCTTATGGCTACACCTTC. Protein product: CASSMGQGAYGYTF.

The chain has TRBV11-3 and TRBJ2-1; TRBD1 is a possible D gene (5 bases). The CDR3 spans 16 residues. V lost 5 bases and J lost 9, with 23 bases in between. CDR1 is SGHNT and CDR2 is YENEEA in the germline V gene. CDR3 sequence reads: CASSRQGFVESGEQFF. DNA for the CDR3: TGTGCCAGCAGCCGCCAGGGTTTTGTCGAAAGTGGTGAGCAGTTCTTC.

The V and J genes are TRBV5-4 and TRBJ2-2, with D unclear. This CDR3 has 12 residues. V shed 4 bases and J shed 4 bases, with 5 bases lying between them. Germline V gene sequence: CDR1 SGHNT, CDR2 YYREEE (reference sequence). CDR3 in DNA: TGTGCCAGCAGCGATGGCACCGGGGAGCTGTTTTTT. It encodes CASSDGTGELFF. The variable domain in full, with the rest retrieved from reference TRBV5-4 and TRBJ2-2, is ETGVTQSPTHLIKTRGQQVTLRCSSQSGHNTVSWYQQALGQGPQFIFQYYREEENGRGNFPPRFSGLQFPNYSSELNVNALELDDSALYLCASSDGTGELFFGEGSRLTVL.

The V and J genes are TRBV5-1 and TRBJ2-6; D unresolved. Germline V CDR1 and CDR2: SGHRS, YFSETQ. This CDR3 spans 15 amino acids. Trimming removed 1 base at V and 0 bases at J, with 5 bases between. The CDR3 reads CASSLPPSGANVLTF. CDR3 coding DNA: TGCGCCAGCAGCTTGCCCCCCTCTGGGGCCAACGTCCTGACTTTC.

This chain joins TRBV5-1 and TRBJ1-5, with 7 bases lining up with TRBD1. The CDR3 contains 15 residues. From germline, CDR1 is SGHRS and CDR2 YFSETQ. After removal of 3 bases from V and 3 bases from J, the junction contained 6 bases not matched to a gene. Here the CDR3 DNA reads TGCGCCAGCAGCTACAGGGGAGACCCCAATCAGCCCCAGCATTTT. Protein: CASSYRGDPNQPQHF.

V and J are TRBV7-3 and TRBJ2-1, with 9 bases lining up with TRBD2. The CDR3 consists of 14 residues. Germline V gene sequence: CDR1 SGHTA, CDR2 FQGTGA. The V and J ends lost 2 bases and 10 bases, in that order; junction bases with no gene match: 6. The CDR3 spells CASSLSLLAGEQFF. The CDR3 DNA reads as TGTGCCAGCAGCTTATCTTTGCTAGCGGGGGAGCAGTTCTTC.

The rearrangement joins TRBV11-2 to TRBJ1-5; D call uncertain. Germline V CDR1 and CDR2: SGHAT, FQNNGV. The length of the CDR3 is 13 residues. V was cut by 2 bases and J by 5 bases, with 7 bases left in between. The CDR3 DNA reads TGTGCCAGCAGCTTAAGTGACTATCAGCCCCAGCATTTT. Amino acid sequence: CASSLSDYQPQHF.

V gene TRBV12-5 combines with J gene TRBJ2-3, with 7 bases fitting TRBD2. CDR1 is LGHNT, CDR2 FRNRAP, per germline. V dropped 0 bases and J dropped 10; count of bases not matched to a gene: 4. The CDR3 loop spans 13 amino acids. The CDR3 sequence: CASGLVVGGAQYF. In DNA, the CDR3 is TGTGCTAGTGGTTTGGTGGTGGGGGGGGCGCAGTATTTT.

This clone was seen a single time. The V and J genes are TRBV9 and TRBJ2-1; no firm D call. The CDR3 length is 14 residues. Germline lookup yields CDR1 SGDLS and CDR2 YYNGEE. V was cut by 4 bases and J by 0 bases, with 8 bases left in between. Here the CDR3 DNA reads TGTGCCAGCAGCCCGCACGCCTCCTACAATGAGCAGTTCTTC. Residues: CASSPHASYNEQFF.

This clone occurred once. V usage is TRBV7-3 and J usage is TRBJ2-2; D unclear. The V gene's germline CDR1 is SGHTA and CDR2 FQGTGA. This CDR3 has 13 amino acids. The V and J ends lost 3 bases and 5 bases respectively, with 7 bases between them. The CDR3 region is CASSFTTTGELFF. The CDR3 bases are TGTGCCAGCAGCTTTACTACGACCGGGGAGCTGTTTTTT.